This TCR beta chain was identified in a study of T cells in women clearing cervical HPV infection. Background on the study: Controls' single incident HPV16 infection cleared within 12 months without precancer.

Of note for this clone: The read falls 3 residues short of the CDR3 end, and the missing part is taken from the germline J gene.

The data were produced by immunoSEQ multiplex PCR, yet TCRdb's version contains in-frame clones alone and is incomplete. Its table lists tens of thousands of clones. Looked up from germline, CDR1 is MDHEN and CDR2 is SYDVKM. V lost 5 bases and J lost 7, with 17 bases in between. The CDR3 is made up of 15 amino acids. The sample consisted of blood buffy coat. The receptor was derived from a woman aged 18-70 years with a cervical HPV16 infection that either progressed to CIN3+ or cleared (not recorded which). The rearrangement links TRBV28 to TRBJ1-4; perhaps TRBD1 as D (5 bases). Incomplete CDR3 DNA: TGTGCCAGCAGTGCTTTTCAGGGTCGGATTGAAAAA. It yields the protein CASSAFQGRIEK. In full, the CDR3 is CASSAFQGRIEKLFF.